The rows below give T cell receptor beta chains drawn from one sample of a study of blood T cell repertoires in COVID-19. TCRdb keeps only in-frame clones here, not all; method: immunoSEQ multiplex PCR. In the table there are approximately 200,000 clones, less than 90% of which are singletons. The specimen sequenced was peripheral blood. These receptors were obtained from an elderly woman with COVID-19, enrolled during active disease. CDR3s include the opening cysteine and the closing phenylalanine or tryptophan. The order of the fields is CDR3 DNA, CDR3 protein, V gene, D gene, J gene, clone size. A D gene is named only where the DNA matches it firmly. Not all rows give a size; the values are once, few, many and, for expanded clones, a class.

cdr3_nt: TGTGCCAGCAGCTTGATCGGGGGTTCCTATGGCTACACCTTC
cdr3_aa: CASSLIGGSYGYTF
v_call: TRBV5-8
d_call: .
j_call: TRBJ1-2
clone_size: .

cdr3_nt: TGTGCCAGCTCACGAGGATCTGGTGAAAAACTGTTTTTT
cdr3_aa: CASSRGSGEKLFF
v_call: TRBV18
d_call: .
j_call: TRBJ1-4
clone_size: .

cdr3_nt: TGTGCCAGTAGCGGGACTAGCCAGGCCCAGACAGATACGCAGTATTTT
cdr3_aa: CASSGTSQAQTDTQYF
v_call: TRBV19
d_call: TRBD2
j_call: TRBJ2-3
clone_size: .

cdr3_nt: TGCGCCAGCAGCCAAGAACCTAGCGGGGTTAGCTCCTACGAGCAGTACTTC
cdr3_aa: CASSQEPSGVSSYEQYF
v_call: TRBV4-1
d_call: TRBD2
j_call: TRBJ2-7
clone_size: .

cdr3_nt: TGTGCCAGCAGCACGGTTACGGGCAATCAGCCCCAGCATTTT
cdr3_aa: CASSTVTGNQPQHF
v_call: TRBV6-5
d_call: .
j_call: TRBJ1-5
clone_size: few

cdr3_nt: TGCGCCAGCAGCTTGGCTACGGGGGGCGCGGATAATTCACCCCTCCACTTT
cdr3_aa: CASSLATGGADNSPLHF
v_call: TRBV5-1
d_call: .
j_call: TRBJ1-6
clone_size: .

cdr3_nt: TGTGCCAGCTCAAAGGTCGGACAGCCTTTAACTAATGAAAAACTGTTTTTT
cdr3_aa: CASSKVGQPLTNEKLFF
v_call: TRBV18
d_call: .
j_call: TRBJ1-4
clone_size: .

cdr3_nt: TGTGCCAGTAGTATTCAGGTAAACACTGAAGCTTTCTTT
cdr3_aa: CASSIQVNTEAFF
v_call: TRBV19
d_call: .
j_call: TRBJ1-1
clone_size: .

cdr3_nt: TGTGCCAGCAGTGAAGCTGCGATTAGAAACAATCAGCCCCAGCATTTT
cdr3_aa: CASSEAAIRNNQPQHF
v_call: TRBV2
d_call: .
j_call: TRBJ1-5
clone_size: .

cdr3_nt: TGCGCCAGCAGCCCCGAAGGCGGGGGGGCGTGGGATACGCAGTATTTT
cdr3_aa: CASSPEGGGAWDTQYF
v_call: TRBV5-1
d_call: TRBD2
j_call: TRBJ2-3
clone_size: .

cdr3_nt: TGTGCCAGCAGCTTAAGCCCGGGTTCCCTAAATCAGCCCCAGCATTTT
cdr3_aa: CASSLSPGSLNQPQHF
v_call: TRBV6-6
d_call: .
j_call: TRBJ1-5
clone_size: .

cdr3_nt: TGTGCCAGCAGCCAAGCGGGGGGGGCCCCCACCGGGGAGCTGTTTTTT
cdr3_aa: CASSQAGGAPTGELFF
v_call: TRBV4-2
d_call: TRBD2
j_call: TRBJ2-2
clone_size: .

cdr3_nt: TGTGCCATCAGTTGGCTAGGGGGCTACGAGCAGTACTTC
cdr3_aa: CAISWLGGYEQYF
v_call: TRBV10-3
d_call: .
j_call: TRBJ2-7
clone_size: .

cdr3_nt: TGTGCCAGCAGCTCCCCGGGGGTCGTTGGAAACACCATATATTTT
cdr3_aa: CASSSPGVVGNTIYF
v_call: TRBV9
d_call: .
j_call: TRBJ1-3
clone_size: .

cdr3_nt: TGTGCCAGTAGAGGCCGCGGAGGCTACAATGAGCAGTTCTTC
cdr3_aa: CASRGRGGYNEQFF
v_call: TRBV19
d_call: .
j_call: TRBJ2-1
clone_size: .

cdr3_nt: TGTGCCAGCAGCTTACAGGGGGATGGCACTGAAGCTTTCTTT
cdr3_aa: CASSLQGDGTEAFF
v_call: TRBV28
d_call: TRBD1
j_call: TRBJ1-1
clone_size: .

cdr3_nt: TGTGCCAGCAGTTACCGGATACGTCCAGGGGGCGCGAACTATGGCTACACCTTC
cdr3_aa: CASSYRIRPGGANYGYTF
v_call: TRBV6-2/TRBV6-3
d_call: TRBD1
j_call: TRBJ1-2
clone_size: .

cdr3_nt: TGCAGTGCTACCAGCGGGGAGACCCAGTACTTC
cdr3_aa: CSATSGETQYF
v_call: TRBV20-1
d_call: .
j_call: TRBJ2-5
clone_size: .

cdr3_nt: TGTGCCAGCAGTTTGGCCAGGGGGAGCGGCTACACCTTC
cdr3_aa: CASSLARGSGYTF
v_call: TRBV12-3/TRBV12-4
d_call: TRBD1
j_call: TRBJ1-2
clone_size: .

cdr3_nt: TGTGCCAGTAGTTCCACGCCGAGGTCCCGCTATGGCTACACCTTC
cdr3_aa: CASSSTPRSRYGYTF
v_call: TRBV19
d_call: .
j_call: TRBJ1-2
clone_size: .

cdr3_nt: TGTGCCTGGGGGGCAGGGTCCTCTGGAAACACCATATATTTT
cdr3_aa: CAWGAGSSGNTIYF
v_call: TRBV30
d_call: .
j_call: TRBJ1-3
clone_size: .

cdr3_nt: TGTGCCAGCAGTTGGGGGGGGACAAGTAACACCGGGGAGCTGTTTTTT
cdr3_aa: CASSWGGTSNTGELFF
v_call: TRBV6-6
d_call: .
j_call: TRBJ2-2
clone_size: .

cdr3_nt: TGTGCCAGCAGTGAATTGACACCAGCGGGGGGCCACGAGCAGTACTTC
cdr3_aa: CASSELTPAGGHEQYF
v_call: TRBV2
d_call: TRBD2
j_call: TRBJ2-7
clone_size: .

cdr3_nt: TGTGCCAGCAGCTTGGGAGGACAGGGCCCCAATGAGCAGTTCTTC
cdr3_aa: CASSLGGQGPNEQFF
v_call: TRBV5-4
d_call: TRBD1
j_call: TRBJ2-1
clone_size: .

cdr3_nt: TGTGCCAGCAGTTTTTTCGGGGTTAGCTCCTACAATGAGCAGTTCTTC
cdr3_aa: CASSFFGVSSYNEQFF
v_call: TRBV28
d_call: .
j_call: TRBJ2-1
clone_size: .

cdr3_nt: TGTGCCAGCAGCTCGTCCCGACAGGGGGGGTACCAAGAGACCCAGTACTTC
cdr3_aa: CASSSSRQGGYQETQYF
v_call: TRBV7-9
d_call: TRBD1
j_call: TRBJ2-5
clone_size: few

cdr3_nt: TGTGCCAGCAGCCTGGGGGGGAACGGCCGCTCCTACAATGAGCAGTTCTTC
cdr3_aa: CASSLGGNGRSYNEQFF
v_call: TRBV11-2
d_call: TRBD2
j_call: TRBJ2-1
clone_size: .

cdr3_nt: TGTGCCAGCAGCCAGCGGGGGGTAGAACACCGGGAGCTGTTTTTT
cdr3_aa: CASSQRGVEHRELFF
v_call: TRBV3-1/TRBV3-2
d_call: TRBD2
j_call: TRBJ2-2
clone_size: .

cdr3_nt: TGTGCCAGCTCACCAGGGCGGGGAAGCTCCTACGAGCAGTACTTC
cdr3_aa: CASSPGRGSSYEQYF
v_call: TRBV18
d_call: .
j_call: TRBJ2-7
clone_size: .

cdr3_nt: TGCGCCAGCAGCCCTAGCGGGGGGATGAACACCGGGGAGCTGTTTTTT
cdr3_aa: CASSPSGGMNTGELFF
v_call: TRBV5-1
d_call: TRBD2
j_call: TRBJ2-2
clone_size: .

cdr3_nt: TGTGCCAGCAGCCCGGCCGAAGGGAGTCAGCCCCAGCATTTT
cdr3_aa: CASSPAEGSQPQHF
v_call: TRBV3-1/TRBV3-2
d_call: .
j_call: TRBJ1-5
clone_size: .

cdr3_nt: TGTGCCAGCCGAACCCCCACAGGGTCGACCGGGGAGCTGTTTTTT
cdr3_aa: CASRTPTGSTGELFF
v_call: TRBV28
d_call: .
j_call: TRBJ2-2
clone_size: .

cdr3_nt: TGCGCCAGCAGCCCCACTAGCGGGGGCCCCTACGAGCAGTACTTC
cdr3_aa: CASSPTSGGPYEQYF
v_call: TRBV4-1
d_call: TRBD2
j_call: TRBJ2-7
clone_size: .

cdr3_nt: TGTGCCAGCAGCCTAACGGGGGGTCGGAATGAAAAACTGTTTTTT
cdr3_aa: CASSLTGGRNEKLFF
v_call: TRBV7-2
d_call: .
j_call: TRBJ1-4
clone_size: .

cdr3_nt: TGTGCCAGCAGCCCGACCAGGGCGGAGACCCAGTACTTC
cdr3_aa: CASSPTRAETQYF
v_call: TRBV7-8
d_call: .
j_call: TRBJ2-5
clone_size: .